The next 30 T cell receptor beta chains were all read from a single sample in a study of response to subunit inactivated influenza vaccine. TCRdb fed the RT-PCR reads into MiXCR, producing one record per CDR3 protein. This sample has 170,000 or so distinct CDR3 sequences; approximately 11% occur once, and the top ten carry approximately 35%. The sample consisted of CD8+ T cells sorted from PBMCs, taken roughly 24 months after vaccination. These receptor sequences come from a man aged 50 to 75 who received an inactivated influenza vaccine.

This sequence joins TRBV28 and TRBJ2-5, with a tentative D call TRBD1 (6 bases). Trimming stripped 7 bases from V and 5 bases from J, with 14 bases between. The CDR3 runs 13 residues. Looked up from germline, CDR1 is MDHEN and CDR2 is SYDVKM. The CDR3: CASTRTVRETQYF. Here the CDR3 DNA reads TGTGCCAGCACGAGGACAGTACGGGAGACCCAGTACTTC.

This clonotype showed up just a few times. The chain employs TRBV7-9 and TRBJ2-2; TRBD1 aligns across 7 bases. The CDR3 is 14 amino acids. V was clipped by 4 bases and J by 4 bases; unmatched bases: 3. The V gene's germline CDR1 is SEHNR and CDR2 FQNEAQ (reference sequence). CDR3 nucleotides: TGTGCCAGCAGCTCGACAGGGCTCACCGGGGAGCTGTTTTTT. The encoded protein is CASSSTGLTGELFF.

Written as DNA, the CDR3 is TGTGCCACCGCCCTCCTGACTAGCGGCTACGAGCAGTACTTC. Translating gives CATALLTSGYEQYF. The chain is built from TRBV28 and TRBJ2-7; 9 bases fit TRBD2. The CDR3 is made up of 14 amino acids. The junction had 10 bases not matched to a gene; V was cut back by 10 bases and J by 3 bases. Germline values: CDR1 MDHEN, CDR2 SYDVKM.

This clonotype occurred many times. Its ends do not fully match the called genes, so a read error is possible. The chain is built from TRBV5-1 and TRBJ2-7; 7 nucleotides line up with TRBD2. CDR1 is SGHRS and CDR2 is YFSETQ in the germline V gene. CDR3 length: 13 residues. CDR3 sequence reads: CASSFGGSYEQYF. The CDR3 region has the DNA TGTGCCAGCAGCTTTGGCGGGAGCTACGAGCAGTACTTC.

In its sample, this clonotype was seen many times. The chain joins TRBV6-5 to TRBJ1-1, with D possibly TRBD1 on 6 matching bases. Trimming cost V 5 bases and J 11 bases, with 21 bases left between them. The V gene's germline CDR1 is MNHEY and CDR2 SVGAGI. CDR3 length: 14 amino acids. CDR3: CASSNLGQPAEAFF. CDR3 sequence (DNA): TGTGCCAGCAGTAACCTCGGACAGCCGGCGGAGGCTTTCTTT.

This clonotype was seen ten or more times. The chain links TRBV27 to TRBJ2-5; 10 bases line up with TRBD2. This CDR3 spans 17 amino acids. The germline V gene encodes CDR1 MNHEY and CDR2 SMNVEV (reference sequence). J gave up 1 base and V 1 base, and 6 bases lay outside the gene matches. The CDR3 nucleotides read TGTGCCAGCAGTTTATTAGGAGCTAGCGGGAGCCAAGAGACCCAGTACTTC. It translates to CASSLLGASGSQETQYF.

The chain combines TRBV2 with TRBJ2-1; D is unresolved. The V and J ends lost 2 bases and 3 bases respectively, with 14 bases between them. This CDR3 contains 16 residues. Germline CDR1 SNHLY, CDR2 FYNNEI. CDR3 sequence: CASSEPAVSNYNEQFF. DNA of the CDR3: TGTGCCAGCAGTGAACCCGCGGTCTCCAACTACAATGAGCAGTTCTTC.

This clonotype was seen only a few times. The chain couples TRBV11-3 to TRBJ2-1; 7 nucleotides align to TRBD2. Germline V lookup: CDR1 SGHNT, CDR2 YENEEA. CDR3 length: 15 amino acids. Trimming cost V 7 bases and J 5 bases; bases outside gene matches: 11. The CDR3 coding sequence is TGTGCCAGCACCCCTGGGGGGGTATATGACAATGAGCAGTTCTTC. This gives the protein CASTPGGVYDNEQFF.

This chain uses TRBV7-2 with TRBJ2-3; D is unclear. V gave up 5 bases and J gave up 2 bases, with 8 bases separating them. CDR1 and CDR2 from the germline V gene are SGHTA and FQGNSA. There are 13 residues in the CDR3. The CDR3, as DNA: TGTGCCAGCAGCGCCTACAACACAGATACGCAGTATTTT. It codes for CASSAYNTDTQYF. The full variable domain, in which reference TRBV7-2 and TRBJ2-3 provide the parts outside the CDR3, is GAGVSQSPSNKVTEKGKDVELRCDPISGHTALYWYRQSLGQGLEFLIYFQGNSAPDKSGLPSDRFSAERTGGSVSTLTIQRTQQEDSAVYLCASSAYNTDTQYFGPGTRLTVL.

Ten or more counts support this clonotype. V gene TRBV29-1 combines with J gene TRBJ2-7, with 7 bases fitting TRBD1. V lost 5 bases, J lost 7 bases, and 11 bases stayed unmatched. This CDR3 region has 13 residues. The germline V gene encodes CDR1 SQVTM and CDR2 ANQGSEA. The CDR3: CSVFTGAKMEQYF. The CDR3 coding sequence is TGCAGCGTTTTTACAGGGGCAAAGATGGAGCAGTACTTC.

This clonotype was detected ten times or more. This chain joins TRBV20-1 and TRBJ2-3; the match to TRBD1 covers 8 bases. Germline V gene sequence: CDR1 DFQATT, CDR2 SNEGSKA (reference sequence). Unmatched junction bases numbered 16, after V lost 0 bases and J lost 2 bases. The CDR3 runs to 19 residues. The CDR3 reads CSARDDRGGAGYFTDTQYF. In DNA, the CDR3 is TGCAGTGCTAGAGATGACAGGGGTGGGGCGGGATATTTCACAGATACGCAGTATTTT.

The chain employs TRBV30 and TRBJ2-2; 8 bases line up with TRBD2. The CDR3 consists of 14 residues. The germline gives CDR1 GTSNPN, CDR2 SVGIG (reference sequence). The J segment lost 4 bases and the V segment lost 5 bases, leaving 6 bases of the junction unmatched. This chain's CDR3 is CAWDSSGGTGELFF. The DNA of the CDR3 is TGTGCCTGGGACTCAAGCGGGGGCACCGGGGAGCTGTTTTTT.

This clonotype is categorized as medium-sized. The V call is TRBV7-8, the J call TRBJ2-2; D may be TRBD1 (6 bases). This CDR3 comprises 14 residues. The ends were cut back, 4 bases at V and 4 bases at J, with 10 bases in the middle. Germline-derived CDR1 and CDR2 are SGHVS and FQNEAQ. CDR3 DNA: TGTGCCAGCAGCTCCACAGGGATCACCGGGGAGCTGTTTTTT. Translated, it gives CASSSTGITGELFF.

The chain joins TRBV28 to TRBJ1-5, with 9 bases fitting TRBD1. The CDR3 runs to 17 residues. Germline-derived CDR1 and CDR2 are MDHEN and SYDVKM. V gave up 1 base and J gave up 9 bases; unmatched junction bases: 13. CDR3 amino acids: CASSLFLNDRGDRPQHF. The CDR3 nucleotides are TGTGCCAGCAGTTTATTCCTAAACGACAGGGGGGACCGGCCCCAGCATTTT.

The chain employs TRBV6-1 and TRBJ2-2; 8 bases are a match to TRBD1. This CDR3 is 16 amino acids long. CDR1 is MNHNS and CDR2 is SASEGT in the germline V gene. The V gene end was trimmed by 7 bases and the J gene end by 4 bases; junction bases not matched to a gene: 11. The CDR3: CASTDAYRGSTGELFF. CDR3 DNA: TGTGCCAGCACAGACGCCTACAGGGGGTCCACCGGGGAGCTGTTTTTT.

DNA for the CDR3: TGTGCCAGCAGTTACTCGATGGGGGCTGAAGCTTTCTTT. It translates to CASSYSMGAEAFF. V usage is TRBV6-5 and J usage is TRBJ1-1; possibly TRBD1 for D (5 bases). CDR3 length: 13 residues. Trimming took 0 bases from V and 6 from J, leaving 8 bases between them. The germline gives CDR1 MNHEY, CDR2 SVGAGI.

The sample holds many counts of this clonotype. V gene TRBV19 combines with J gene TRBJ1-1, with D tentatively TRBD1 (6 bases). Germline V gene data show CDR1 as LNHDA and CDR2 as SQIVND (reference sequence). With 9 bases removed from V and 5 bases from J, the gap between germline ends came to 16 bases. This CDR3 is built from 13 residues. CDR3: CASSLTGRTEAFF. CDR3 in DNA: TGTGCCAGCAGTCTGACAGGAAGGACTGAAGCTTTCTTT. The full variable domain, its missing parts supplied by reference TRBV19 and TRBJ1-1, is DGGITQSPKYLFRKEGQNVTLSCEQNLNHDAMYWYRQDPGQGLRLIYYSQIVNDFQKGDIAEGYSVSREKKESFPLTVTSAQKNPTAFYLCASSLTGRTEAFFGQGTRLTVV.

The CDR3 DNA reads TGCGCCAGCAGGAGCGGCGTCTCTAGCACAGATACGCAGTATTTT. Translated: CASRSGVSSTDTQYF. The genes are TRBV10-2 and TRBJ2-3, with a tentative D call TRBD2 (5 bases). The V gene's germline CDR1 is WSHSY and CDR2 SAAADI. The CDR3 has 15 residues. Trimming shortened V by 6 bases and J by 0 bases, and 13 bases separated the two germline ends.

This clonotype was counted ten times or more. The V call is TRBV13, the J call TRBJ2-1; 8 bases align to TRBD1. With V trimmed by 2 bases and J by 9 bases, 6 bases remained unmatched. The CDR3 is 14 amino acids. CDR1 and CDR2 (germline): PRHDT, FYEKMQ (reference sequence). The CDR3 DNA follows: TGTGCCAGCAGCTTAAGGGCAGGGGGCGGTGAGCAGTTCTTC. The encoded protein is CASSLRAGGGEQFF.

In regard to this clonotype: A much more abundant neighbour one base away suggests this may be a read error. The rearrangement joins TRBV12-3 or TRBV12-4 to TRBJ2-7; possibly TRBD1 for D (5 bases). There are 12 residues in the CDR3. CDR3 loop: CARSLDIYEQYF. In DNA, the CDR3 is TGTGCCAGAAGTTTGGACATCTACGAGCAGTACTTC.

This clonotype turned up a few times. The rearrangement uses TRBV11-2 and TRBJ2-1, with TRBD2 as a possible D gene (6 bases). V dropped 3 bases and J dropped 3 bases, with 9 bases sitting between them. This CDR3 has 14 amino acids. Germline CDR1 and CDR2: SGHAT and FQNNGV. The CDR3 DNA sequence: TGTGCCAGCAGCTTGGGCGGGAACTACAATGAGCAGTTCTTC. Translated: CASSLGGNYNEQFF.

This clonotype was observed a few times. The chain recombines TRBV7-2 with TRBJ2-1; TRBD2 matches 8 bases. The J segment lost 4 bases and the V segment lost 3 bases, leaving 8 bases of the junction unmatched. The length of the CDR3 is 16 residues. The V gene's germline CDR1 is SGHTA and CDR2 FQGNSA. Written as DNA, the CDR3 is TGTGCCAGCAGCTTTTCTAGCGGGCCTTTATACAATGAGCAGTTCTTC. This gives the protein CASSFSSGPLYNEQFF.

This clonotype was counted only a few times. The V call is TRBV12-3 or TRBV12-4, the J call TRBJ1-1; D gene ambiguous. V dropped 8 bases and J dropped 2 bases, with 6 bases sitting between them. The CDR3 consists of 11 residues. The CDR3 DNA sequence: TGTGCCAGCGGGGAAAACACTGAAGCTTTCTTT. Its protein is CASGENTEAFF.

V is TRBV7-9 and J is TRBJ1-1; D is undetermined. The CDR3 extends over 15 amino acids. CDR1 is SEHNR and CDR2 is FQNEAQ in the germline V gene (reference sequence). Between the trimmed V and J ends, which lost 1 base and 0 bases, there was a span of 9 bases. The CDR3 sequence: CASSLVAGMNTEAFF. The CDR3, as DNA: TGTGCCAGCAGCTTAGTGGCGGGTATGAACACTGAAGCTTTCTTT.

The sample holds a few counts of this clonotype. This chain links TRBV12-3 or TRBV12-4 with TRBJ2-6, with D maybe TRBD1 (6 bases). The ends were cut back, 6 bases at V and 4 bases at J, with 16 bases in the middle. The CDR3 is 16 residues long. The CDR3 protein is CASSTQGISGANVLTF. CDR3 nucleotide sequence: TGTGCCAGCAGCACACAGGGTATCTCCGGGGCCAACGTCCTGACTTTC.

J is TRBJ1-2 and V is TRBV3-1; D is perhaps TRBD1 (5 bases). The germline V gene encodes CDR1 LGHDT and CDR2 YNNKEL (reference sequence). V was shortened by 0 bases and J by 2 bases, with 10 bases between the two germline ends. The CDR3 runs to 15 residues. CDR3 sequence: CASSQDFGGNYGYTF. In DNA, the CDR3 is TGTGCCAGCAGCCAAGATTTCGGGGGAAACTATGGCTACACCTTC.

On this clonotype itself: The germline gene is not matched at one end of the junction; a read error may be the cause. V and J are TRBV7-7 and TRBJ2-5; the D call may be TRBD1 or TRBD2 (6 bases each). Per germline, CDR1 SSHAT and CDR2 FNYEAQ (reference sequence). The CDR3 runs 13 residues. CDR3 sequence (DNA): TGTGCTAGCAGCCCAGGGGCGGGGGAGACCCAGTACTTC. Protein sequence: CASSPGAGETQYF.

This clonotype was recorded a few times. This sequence joins TRBV6-1 and TRBJ2-1; possible D gene TRBD2, 5 bases. V was shortened by 2 bases and J by 6 bases, with 20 bases between the two germline ends. Germline V gene lookup returns CDR1 MNHNS and CDR2 SASEGT. This CDR3 contains 17 residues. The CDR3 loop is CASSELWTVATTNEQFF. DNA for the CDR3: TGTGCCAGCAGTGAATTGTGGACTGTGGCTACTACCAATGAGCAGTTCTTC.

The J gene is TRBJ2-2, the V gene TRBV28; 11 bases are a match to TRBD2. The CDR3 length is 15 residues. CDR1 MDHEN and CDR2 SYDVKM come from the germline V gene. After removal of 10 bases from V and 6 bases from J, the junction contained 10 bases not matched to a gene. The CDR3 is CATHRDSGGAGELFF. The CDR3 DNA sequence: TGTGCCACCCACCGGGATAGCGGGGGGGCCGGGGAGCTGTTTTTT.

This clonotype was seen only a few times. This chain joins TRBV29-1 and TRBJ2-3, with 7 bases that match TRBD2. This CDR3 contains 13 residues. The V gene's germline CDR1 is SQVTM and CDR2 ANQGSEA. Trimming at V came to 7 bases and at J to 0 bases, leaving 4 bases not matched to a gene. CDR3 bases: TGCAGCGGTGGGGACTATAGCACAGATACGCAGTATTTT. Its translation is CSGGDYSTDTQYF.